This TCR beta chain stems from a study of T cells in Graves' hyperthyroidism and ophthalmopathy (dated by TCRdb to between 2017 and 2020). Background on the whole study: Peripheral blood samples were taken at initial diagnosis, before any treatment was given. To identify distinguishing TCR V-J signatures, a discovery cohort of 90 to 100 patients was used, comprising 40 to 45 with Graves' ophthalmopathy and approximately 57 with stable Graves' hyperthyroidism. Whether ophthalmopathy could be predicted prospectively was tested in an independent validation cohort made up of about 18 hyperthyroidism patients plus 17 patients who later progressed to ophthalmopathy. For training and testing, the 100 or so patients in the discovery cohort were randomly divided in a 7:3 ratio. In about 6 Graves' hyperthyroidism patients, the study also compared T-cell repertoires from thyroid tissue with T-cell repertoires from blood. After sampling, hyperthyroidism patients received methimazole starting at 30 mg daily, and ophthalmopathy patients received high-dose intravenous methylprednisolone. According to the paper, TCR Vbeta CDR3 sequencing was carried out on about 140 peripheral blood samples, which came from more than 40 ophthalmopathy, around 74 hyperthyroidism and around 17 progressor patients.

General findings and caveats noted by the study authors: No statistical method was used to fix the sample size in advance, and group allocation was not hidden from the investigators. Blood samples also contained most of the expanded thyroid clonotypes (frequency above 0.001), which suggests that blood repertoires may reflect thyroid immune responses. In validation, the model predicted progression to ophthalmopathy a median of about 6.5 months before onset, with over 55% sensitivity and about 72% specificity. A model built on a 13 V-J signature distinguished ophthalmopathy from stable hyperthyroidism, reaching over 85% sensitivity and about 81% specificity in cross-validation and 80%/75% in testing.

CDR1 and CDR2, looked up from the germline V gene, are SGHTA and FQGNSA. Between the V and J ends, shortened by 4 bases and 6 bases respectively, the junction contains 19 bases. The CDR3 measures 15 amino acids from cysteine to phenylalanine. Solely the CDR3 DNA is kept, with 45 bases framed from the first base. As for this clonotype: No antigen is known for it. One base away there is no much larger clone; base qualities are not given.

Amplification of TCR beta CDR3 regions was carried out from RNA transcripts. For the first round of RT-PCR on the TCR CDR3, the HTBI primer set was used together with the Qiagen OneStep RT-PCR kit. Libraries were constructed in a second round of multiplex PCR, after which size selection and purification were performed. Paired-end sequencing of the libraries was performed with 100 bp reads on an Illumina HiSeq2000. The authors' pipeline ran thus. SOAPnuke was used to process the raw data, throwing out any read that contained adapters or uncalled bases, had a mean Phred below 15, or lacked an exact constant-primer or identifier match. COPE v1.2.5 was used to merge high-quality paired reads, and clonotypes were defined as unique nucleotide sequences. MiTCR v1.1 was used to align the clonotypes against IMGT TRBV, TRBD and TRBJ reference segments. The analysis was restricted to V-J combinations with a frequency above 0.0001, which together covered approximately 99% of the repertoires. The TCS score was defined as the ratio of F50 (clonal expansion) to E x V (chaos), calculated using BLOSUM62-based TCRdist between CDR3 peptides within each V-J. Welch's t-statistics and random forest reduced roughly 500 V-J features to roughly 13, which were used in a naive Bayes classifier (R e1071). The Morisita-Horn index was used to measure how similar the thyroid and blood repertoires were. TCRdb redid the processing of the public reads, applying fastp at Q25 and MiXCR, and retained in-frame beta chains. Identical CDR3 protein sequences are pooled into one entry, listed with their most common genes and DNA. It is TCRdb's table, rather than the study itself, that gives the V and J calls and clone size. The sample table lists 750,000 to 950,000 distinct CDR3 sequences, around 39% of them with a count of one. The top ten clonotypes cover approximately 8.7% of the sample.

Graves' hyperthyroidism was defined as stable when no progression to ophthalmopathy occurred over 18 months of follow-up. The hyperthyroidism patients were between 18 and 65 years old and newly diagnosed, with a disease duration of less than 2 months. Exclusion was applied to patients with uncontrolled infections, other autoimmune diseases, pregnancy or lactation. Diagnoses were established on the basis of clinical symptoms, serum thyroxine and TRAb, thyroid ultrasound, and orbital computed tomography. PBMCs were isolated from 8 to 10 ml of fresh peripheral blood by Ficoll-Paque density gradient centrifugation. Trizol reagent was used to extract total RNA, and RNA quality was then checked on an Agilent 2100 Bioanalyzer.

Sequences were obtained from blood. This receptor was obtained from a man aged 18 to 29 with Graves' hyperthyroidism. The chain is encoded by TRBV7-2 joined to TRBJ2-7; TRBD1 is perhaps the D gene, given 7 matching bases. The CDR3 protein is CASSSGTVIGSEQYF. In nucleotides, the sequence is TGTGCCAGCAGCTCCGGGACAGTTATCGGGAGCGAGCAGTACTTC.